These T cell receptor beta chains were read from a single sample in a study of blood T cell repertoires in COVID-19. Clones were read by immunoSEQ multiplex PCR, and TCRdb kept only the in-frame ones, dropping some. The table lists hundreds of thousands of clones, around four fifths of them singletons. The source material was PBMCs or T cells enriched from blood (not recorded which). The receptors were sampled from a man aged 25-45 years with acute COVID-19. Each CDR3 is given with its conserved first and last residue. D genes are given only for firm matches. Where a row states a size, it is once, few, many or the class of an expanded clone; other rows omit it.

d_gene	v_gene	abundance	j_gene	CDR3aa	CDR3nt
NA	TRBV5-6	NA	TRBJ1-5	CASSLGGQGRYSNQPQHF	TGTGCCAGCAGCTTGGGAGGTCAGGGGCGTTATAGCAATCAGCCCCAGCATTTT
NA	TRBV7-8	NA	TRBJ1-1	CASSLVSTNTEAFF	TGTGCCAGCAGCTTAGTCTCTACGAACACTGAAGCTTTCTTT
NA	TRBV5-8	NA	TRBJ1-5	CASVNRGNQPQHF	TGTGCCAGCGTGAACAGGGGCAATCAGCCCCAGCATTTT
NA	TRBV19	NA	TRBJ1-2	CASSPVGEGGYTF	TGTGCCAGTAGCCCTGTGGGGGAGGGTGGCTACACCTTC
TRBD1	TRBV2	NA	TRBJ1-5	CASSATGTQPQHF	TGTGCCAGCAGTGCGACAGGGACTCAGCCCCAGCATTTT
NA	TRBV5-6	NA	TRBJ1-3	CASSLKGKGALSGNTIYF	TGTGCCAGCAGCTTGAAGGGTAAAGGGGCCCTCTCTGGAAACACCATATATTTT
TRBD1	TRBV11-2	once	TRBJ1-3	CASSLGQGLGNTIYF	TGTGCCAGCAGCTTAGGACAGGGTCTTGGAAACACCATATATTTT
TRBD1	TRBV5-6	NA	TRBJ1-2	CASSLQGASGYTF	TGTGCCAGCAGCTTGCAGGGGGCGAGTGGCTACACCTTC
TRBD1	TRBV7-2	NA	TRBJ2-5	CASSWTGGVRIQETQYF	TGTGCCAGCAGCTGGACAGGGGGAGTGCGGATCCAAGAGACCCAGTACTTC
TRBD1	TRBV27	NA	TRBJ1-2	CASSSPGTGDYGYTF	TGTGCCAGCAGTTCCCCCGGGACAGGGGATTATGGCTACACCTTC
TRBD1	TRBV29-1	NA	TRBJ2-5	CSVEKDRGRETQYF	TGCAGCGTTGAGAAGGACAGGGGACGAGAGACCCAGTACTTC
TRBD1	TRBV24-1	NA	TRBJ2-5	CATSQIGQGVGETQYF	TGTGCCACCAGTCAAATAGGACAGGGGGTAGGGGAGACCCAGTACTTC
NA	TRBV24-1	once	TRBJ2-2	CATSVTGTGELFF	TGTGCCACCAGTGTCACTGGTACCGGGGAGCTGTTTTTT
TRBD2	TRBV4-3	NA	TRBJ2-3	CASSQLTTVAGDTDTQYF	TGCGCCAGCAGCCAACTTACCACCGTAGCGGGGGACACAGATACGCAGTATTTT
TRBD1	TRBV5-1	NA	TRBJ2-2	CASSNFRDRGFAGELFF	TGCGCCAGCAGCAACTTCCGGGACAGGGGTTTCGCCGGGGAGCTGTTTTTT
NA	TRBV4-1	NA	TRBJ1-2	CASSQIDRSNYGYTF	TGCGCCAGCAGCCAAATAGACAGGTCTAACTATGGCTACACCTTC
NA	TRBV6-5	NA	TRBJ2-3	CASSPVSASTDTQYF	TGTGCCAGCAGCCCGGTCAGCGCCAGCACAGATACGCAGTATTTT
TRBD1	TRBV10-1	few	TRBJ2-3	CASRRTGTDTQYF	TGCGCCAGCAGGAGGACAGGGACAGATACGCAGTATTTT
NA	TRBV6-5	NA	TRBJ1-2	CASSFTTEDWDGYTF	TGTGCCAGCAGTTTCACGACAGAAGACTGGGATGGCTACACCTTC
TRBD2	TRBV2	NA	TRBJ2-1	CASSNIPGLAEEQFF	TGTGCCAGCAGTAACATCCCGGGACTAGCGGAGGAGCAGTTCTTC
NA	TRBV19	NA	TRBJ1-6	CASSSGDYLNSPLHF	TGTGCCAGTAGTTCTGGGGACTATCTTAATTCACCCCTCCACTTT
TRBD2	TRBV25-1	NA	TRBJ2-5	CASSKGLAGVQETQYF	TGTGCCAGCAGTAAGGGACTAGCGGGGGTACAAGAGACCCAGTACTTC
NA	TRBV28	NA	TRBJ1-3	CASSWPGKSRSGNTIYF	TGTGCCAGCAGTTGGCCAGGGAAGTCCCGCTCTGGAAACACCATATATTTT
NA	TRBV13	NA	TRBJ1-5	CASSLGGGNQPQHF	TGTGCCAGCAGCTTAGGGGGCGGCAATCAGCCCCAGCATTTT
NA	TRBV6-1	NA	TRBJ2-2	CASSEKGAFTGELFF	TGTGCCAGCAGTGAAAAAGGGGCGTTCACCGGGGAGCTGTTTTTT
NA	TRBV7-9	NA	TRBJ1-6	CASSPGLGYSPLHF	TGTGCCAGCAGCCCCGGCCTCGGGTATTCACCCCTCCACTTT
NA	TRBV11-3	NA	TRBJ2-5	CASSSSGLETQYF	TGTGCCAGCAGCTCCTCGGGATTAGAGACCCAGTACTTC
NA	TRBV4-3	NA	TRBJ1-1	CASSQVVGLEAFF	TGCGCCAGCAGCCAAGTTGTGGGGCTAGAAGCTTTCTTT
NA	TRBV10-3	NA	TRBJ2-5	CAIGGPGETQYF	TGTGCCATCGGGGGCCCTGGAGAGACCCAGTACTTC
TRBD1	TRBV6-5	NA	TRBJ1-6	CATIRDRGNNSPLHF	TGTGCCACTATCCGGGACAGGGGGAATAATTCACCCCTCCACTTT
TRBD2	TRBV3-1/TRBV3-2	NA	TRBJ2-1	CASSQERLRGRSYNEQFF	TGTGCCAGCAGCCAAGAACGGCTGCGGGGGAGGTCCTACAATGAGCAGTTCTTC
NA	TRBV11-3	NA	TRBJ2-1	CASSLDFGGPINEQFF	TGTGCCAGCAGCTTAGATTTCGGCGGGCCTATCAATGAGCAGTTCTTC
NA	TRBV19	NA	TRBJ1-1	CASSTTPNTEAFF	TGTGCCAGTAGTACAACACCGAACACTGAAGCTTTCTTT
NA	TRBV6-1	NA	TRBJ2-2	CASSFSDTGELFF	TGTGCCAGCAGTTTTAGCGACACCGGGGAGCTGTTTTTT
TRBD1	TRBV27	once	TRBJ1-5	CASRWTGLGGNQPQHF	TGTGCCAGCAGGTGGACAGGGTTAGGTGGCAATCAGCCCCAGCATTTT
NA	TRBV29-1	NA	TRBJ2-4	CSGETDSENIQYF	TGCAGCGGTGAGACTGATTCGGAAAACATTCAGTACTTC
TRBD2	TRBV9	NA	TRBJ2-3	CASGSAGGPGATQYF	TGTGCCAGCGGGTCAGCGGGGGGGCCGGGCGCTACGCAGTATTTT
TRBD2	TRBV10-3	NA	TRBJ2-3	CAISGDSGERDTQYF	TGTGCCATCAGTGGCGACAGCGGGGAAAGAGATACGCAGTATTTT
TRBD2	TRBV27	once	TRBJ2-1	CASRRGFIHNEQFF	TGTGCCAGCAGGCGGGGGTTTATCCACAATGAGCAGTTCTTC
NA	TRBV6-4	few	TRBJ2-3	CASSRGSTSTDTQYF	TGTGCCAGCAGTAGGGGCAGCACCTCCACAGATACGCAGTATTTT
TRBD2	TRBV3-1/TRBV3-2	few	TRBJ2-2	CASSLGLADTGELFF	TGTGCCAGCAGCCTCGGACTAGCGGACACCGGGGAGCTGTTTTTT
NA	TRBV6-4	few	TRBJ2-3	CASSDPRQGVDTQYF	TGTGCCAGCAGTGACCCCCGGCAGGGCGTAGATACGCAGTATTTT
NA	TRBV7-8	few	TRBJ1-5	CASSLGRDQPQHF	TGTGCCAGCAGCTTGGGCAGGGATCAGCCCCAGCATTTT
NA	TRBV7-9	once	TRBJ2-1	CASSSRQSYNEQFF	TGTGCCAGCAGCTCCAGACAGTCCTACAATGAGCAGTTCTTC
TRBD2	TRBV6-4	NA	TRBJ2-3	CASTRTSGGADTQYF	TGTGCCAGCACACGGACTAGCGGGGGGGCAGATACGCAGTATTTT
NA	TRBV7-6	NA	TRBJ1-3	CASSLGGGFSGNTIYF	TGTGCCAGCAGCTTAGGGGGGGGGTTCTCTGGAAACACCATATATTTT
TRBD1	TRBV5-1	NA	TRBJ2-1	CASSLDPEGTGGSFF	TGCGCCAGCAGCTTGGACCCCGAAGGGACAGGGGGCAGCTTCTTC
NA	TRBV15	NA	TRBJ2-2	CATSRDLGELFF	TGTGCCACCAGCAGAGATCTCGGGGAGCTGTTTTTT
NA	TRBV6-2/TRBV6-3	few	TRBJ2-5	CASSYLGEMVTQYF	TGTGCCAGCAGTTACTTAGGGGAAATGGTGACCCAGTACTTC
NA	TRBV27	NA	TRBJ1-1	CASSPRVYTEAFF	TGTGCCAGCAGCCCGAGGGTATACACTGAAGCTTTCTTT
NA	TRBV19	NA	TRBJ2-3	CASRGGGANTQYF	TGTGCCAGTAGGGGTGGGGGGGCAAATACGCAGTATTTT
TRBD1	TRBV19	NA	TRBJ1-5	CATARDRADQPQHF	TGTGCCACCGCAAGGGACAGGGCGGATCAGCCCCAGCATTTT
NA	TRBV28	NA	TRBJ1-5	CASSFGGSNQPQHF	TGTGCCAGCAGTTTTGGCGGTAGCAATCAGCCCCAGCATTTT
NA	TRBV3-1/TRBV3-2	NA	TRBJ1-1	CASSQIRGTEAFF	TGTGCCAGCAGCCAAATAAGGGGCACTGAAGCTTTCTTT
NA	TRBV10-1	NA	TRBJ2-5	CASSEGGSQETQYF	TGCGCCAGCAGTGAGGGCGGCAGCCAAGAGACCCAGTACTTC
NA	TRBV18	NA	TRBJ1-5	CASSPVRAGPHLSNQPQHF	TGTGCCAGCTCACCAGTCCGCGCAGGCCCCCACCTGAGCAATCAGCCCCAGCATTTT
NA	TRBV19	NA	TRBJ1-3	CASMLTEGNTIYF	TGTGCCAGTATGTTGACAGAAGGAAACACCATATATTTT
NA	TRBV6-5	NA	TRBJ2-2	CASRGEPGTGELFF	TGTGCCAGCAGGGGAGAACCGGGCACCGGGGAGCTGTTTTTT